This T cell receptor (beta chain) emerged from a study of response to subunit inactivated influenza vaccine. From the RT-PCR reads, TCRdb called clonotypes with MiXCR, one entry per CDR3 protein. The data contain about 620,000 distinct CDR3 sequences, about 11% of them singletons. The V gene end was trimmed by 0 bases and the J gene end by 3 bases; junction bases not matched to a gene: 4. The CDR3 has 15 amino acids. Germline V CDR1 and CDR2: LGHNA, YNFKEQ. This same sample was also part of a study on T cells expressing NK-cell markers. That publication notes: With UMIs, 5'RACE template switching was used to make TCR beta cDNA. One of the eight sequenced donors was seronegative, whereas the other seven were HCMV-seropositive.

This receptor was identified in a man between 50 and 59 years old who received an inactivated influenza vaccine. The sample consisted of PBMCs from blood, taken on the day of vaccination. The chain uses TRBV4-2 and TRBJ2-7, with 8 bases matching TRBD2. The CDR3 region has the DNA TGTGCCAGCAGCCAAGATCTAGCGGGCCTCTACGAGCAGTACTTC. Amino acids: CASSQDLAGLYEQYF.